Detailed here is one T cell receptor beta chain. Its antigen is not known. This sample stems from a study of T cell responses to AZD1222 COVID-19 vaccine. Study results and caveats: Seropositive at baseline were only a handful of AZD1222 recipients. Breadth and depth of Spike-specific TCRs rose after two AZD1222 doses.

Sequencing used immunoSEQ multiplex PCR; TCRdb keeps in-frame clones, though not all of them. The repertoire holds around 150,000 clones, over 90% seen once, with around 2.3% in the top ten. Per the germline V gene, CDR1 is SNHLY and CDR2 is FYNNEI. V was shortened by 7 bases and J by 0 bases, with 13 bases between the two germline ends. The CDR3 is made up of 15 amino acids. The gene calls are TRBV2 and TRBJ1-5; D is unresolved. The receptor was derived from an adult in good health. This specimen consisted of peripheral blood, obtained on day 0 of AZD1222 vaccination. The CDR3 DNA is TGTGCCAGCACCCCGGGAGACTATAGCAATCAGCCCCAGCATTTT. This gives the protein CASTPGDYSNQPQHF.